This TCR beta chain derives from a study of shared clonotypes between healthy human individuals. General study findings and limits: Naive subsets usually exceeded memory subsets in estimated richness. Lower generation probabilities were found for non-shared clonotypes than for those shared by all four donors.

This CDR3 has 16 amino acids. V dropped 4 bases and J dropped 4; count of bases not matched to a gene: 9. Germline-derived CDR1 and CDR2 are MNHNY and SVGAGI (reference sequence). Naive CD45RA+ and memory CD45RA-negative subsets were split from CD4+ cells. Clones were sequenced by immunoSEQ multiplex PCR, and TCRdb holds only the in-frame ones, with some missing. The data hold more than 1,200,000 clones, with 98% to 99% observed a single time. This clone was observed once. As yet, its antigen is unknown. Sequenced sample: naive CD4+ T cells sorted from blood. Stated subset: CD45RA+ positively selected. The clonotype comes from a man aged 30 to 39 in good health. The V gene is TRBV6-6, the J gene TRBJ1-5; 8 nucleotides line up with TRBD1. The CDR3 region is CASSSKGQASNQPQHF. CDR3 sequence (DNA): TGTGCCAGCAGTTCTAAGGGACAGGCTAGTAATCAGCCCCAGCATTTT.